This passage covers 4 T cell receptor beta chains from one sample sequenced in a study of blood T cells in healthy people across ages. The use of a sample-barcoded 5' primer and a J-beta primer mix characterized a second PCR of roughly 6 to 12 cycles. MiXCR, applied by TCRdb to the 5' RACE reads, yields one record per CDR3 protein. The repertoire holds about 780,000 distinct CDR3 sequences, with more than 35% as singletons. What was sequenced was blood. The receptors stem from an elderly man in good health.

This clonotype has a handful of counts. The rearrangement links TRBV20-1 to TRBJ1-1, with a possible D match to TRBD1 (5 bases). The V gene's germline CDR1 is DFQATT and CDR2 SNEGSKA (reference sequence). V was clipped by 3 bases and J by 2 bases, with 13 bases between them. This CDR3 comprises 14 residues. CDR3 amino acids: CSASSAQVNTEAFF. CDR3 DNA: TGCAGTGCTAGCTCGGCACAGGTAAACACTGAAGCTTTCTTT.

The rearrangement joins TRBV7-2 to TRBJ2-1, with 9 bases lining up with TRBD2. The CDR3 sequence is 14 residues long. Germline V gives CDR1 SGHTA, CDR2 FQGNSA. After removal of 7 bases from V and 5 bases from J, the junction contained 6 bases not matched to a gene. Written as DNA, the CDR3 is TGTGCCAGCATAATTGTAGCGGGAGACAATGAGCAGTTCTTC. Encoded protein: CASIIVAGDNEQFF. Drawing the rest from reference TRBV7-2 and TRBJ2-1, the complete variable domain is GAGVSQSPSNKVTEKGKDVELRCDPISGHTALYWYRQSLGQGLEFLIYFQGNSAPDKSGLPSDRFSAERTGGSVSTLTIQRTQQEDSAVYLCASIIVAGDNEQFFGPGTRLTVL.

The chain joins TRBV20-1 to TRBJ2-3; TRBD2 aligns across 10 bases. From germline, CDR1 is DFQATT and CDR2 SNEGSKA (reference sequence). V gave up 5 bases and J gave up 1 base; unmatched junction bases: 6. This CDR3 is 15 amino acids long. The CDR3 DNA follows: TGCAGTGCTCGAGTAGGGACTAGCGGCACAGATACGCAGTATTTT. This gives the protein CSARVGTSGTDTQYF.

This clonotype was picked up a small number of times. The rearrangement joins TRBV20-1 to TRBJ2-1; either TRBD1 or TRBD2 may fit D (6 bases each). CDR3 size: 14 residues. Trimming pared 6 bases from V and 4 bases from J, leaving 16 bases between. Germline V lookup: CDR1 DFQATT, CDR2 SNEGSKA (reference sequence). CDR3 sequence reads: CSARGLILYNEQFF. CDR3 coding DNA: TGCAGTGCCAGGGGACTTATCCTGTACAATGAGCAGTTCTTC.